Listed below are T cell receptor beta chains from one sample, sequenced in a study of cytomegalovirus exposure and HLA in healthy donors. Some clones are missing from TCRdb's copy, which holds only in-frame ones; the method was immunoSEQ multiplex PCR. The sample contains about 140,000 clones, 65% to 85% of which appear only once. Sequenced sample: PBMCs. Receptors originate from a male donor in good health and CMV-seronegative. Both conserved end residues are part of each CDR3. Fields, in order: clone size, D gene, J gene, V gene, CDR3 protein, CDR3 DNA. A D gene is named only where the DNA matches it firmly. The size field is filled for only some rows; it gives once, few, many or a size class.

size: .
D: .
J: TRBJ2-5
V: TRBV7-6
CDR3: CASSTREYQETQYF
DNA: TGTGCCAGCAGCACTCGGGAGTACCAAGAGACCCAGTACTTC

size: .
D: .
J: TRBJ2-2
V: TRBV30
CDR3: CAWKKTGSNTGELFF
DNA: TGTGCCTGGAAAAAAACAGGGTCAAACACCGGGGAGCTGTTTTTT

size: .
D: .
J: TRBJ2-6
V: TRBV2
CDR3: CASSPDTSGANVLTF
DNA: TGTGCCAGCAGCCCAGACACGTCTGGGGCCAACGTCCTGACTTTC

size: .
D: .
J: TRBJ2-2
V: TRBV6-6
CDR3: CALRKSGELFF
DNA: TGTGCCCTACGAAAATCCGGGGAGCTGTTTTTT

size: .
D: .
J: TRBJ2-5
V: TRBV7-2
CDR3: CASSKGGVQGAKTQYF
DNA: TGTGCCAGCAGCAAAGGGGGGGTTCAGGGGGCAAAGACCCAGTACTTC

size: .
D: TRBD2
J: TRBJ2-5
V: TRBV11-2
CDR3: CASSRGLAGGQETQYF
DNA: TGTGCCAGCAGCCGCGGACTAGCGGGGGGGCAAGAGACCCAGTACTTC

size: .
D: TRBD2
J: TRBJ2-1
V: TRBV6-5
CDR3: CASRVTSGGYNEQFF
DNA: TGTGCCAGCAGGGTGACTAGCGGGGGGTACAATGAGCAGTTCTTC

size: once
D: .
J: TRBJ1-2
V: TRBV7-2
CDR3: CTSSLALSAVHDGYTF
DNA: TGTACCAGCAGCTTAGCGCTCTCCGCGGTACATGATGGCTACACCTTC

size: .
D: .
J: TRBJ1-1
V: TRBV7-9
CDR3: CASSGGGWGSSAEAFF
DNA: TGTGCCAGCAGCGGGGGGGGGTGGGGGTCCTCTGCGGAGGCTTTCTTT

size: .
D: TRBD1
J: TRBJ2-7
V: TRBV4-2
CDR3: CASSLSRDRAYEQYF
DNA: TGTGCCAGCAGCCTCTCTAGGGACAGAGCCTACGAGCAGTACTTC

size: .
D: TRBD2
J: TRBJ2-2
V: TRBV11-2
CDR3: CASSSLFLAGAGELFF
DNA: TGTGCCAGCAGCTCCCTATTCCTAGCGGGAGCCGGGGAGCTGTTTTTT

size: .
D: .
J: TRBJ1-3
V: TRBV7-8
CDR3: CASSLVAGAGNTIYF
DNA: TGTGCCAGCAGCTTAGTTGCGGGTGCCGGAAACACCATATATTTT

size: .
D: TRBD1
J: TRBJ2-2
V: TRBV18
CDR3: CASSSSRDRNTGELFF
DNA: TGTGCCAGCTCATCAAGCCGGGACAGGAACACCGGGGAGCTGTTTTTT

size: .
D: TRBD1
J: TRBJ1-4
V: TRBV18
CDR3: CASSPQQGAYEKLFF
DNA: TGTGCCAGCTCACCCCAACAGGGGGCCTATGAAAAACTGTTTTTT

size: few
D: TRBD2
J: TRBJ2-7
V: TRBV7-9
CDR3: CASSLAWTSGYEQYF
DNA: TGTGCCAGCAGCTTAGCCTGGACTAGCGGTTACGAGCAGTACTTC

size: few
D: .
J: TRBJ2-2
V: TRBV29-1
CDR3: CSVEKKSGHRGAVF
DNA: TGCAGCGTTGAAAAGAAAAGCGGGCACCGGGGAGCTGTTTTT

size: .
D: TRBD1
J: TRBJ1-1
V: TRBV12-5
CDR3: CASGLGTGKYTEAFF
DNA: TGTGCTAGTGGACTGGGGACAGGGAAGTACACTGAAGCTTTCTTT

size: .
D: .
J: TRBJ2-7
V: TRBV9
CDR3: CASSVDSGPQTEQYF
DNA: TGTGCCAGCAGCGTAGACTCAGGGCCCCAGACCGAGCAGTACTTC

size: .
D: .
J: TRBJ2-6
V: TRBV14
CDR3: CASSPRTAGANVLTF
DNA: TGTGCCAGCAGCCCCCGGACAGCTGGGGCCAACGTCCTGACTTTC

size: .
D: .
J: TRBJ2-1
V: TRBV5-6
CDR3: CASSPDQGSGNEQFF
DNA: TGTGCCAGCAGCCCGGATCAGGGGAGTGGGAATGAGCAGTTCTTC

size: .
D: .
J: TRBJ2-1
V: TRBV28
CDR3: CASSLRGRVGNEQFF
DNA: TGTGCCAGCAGTTTAAGAGGGAGAGTTGGAAATGAGCAGTTCTTC

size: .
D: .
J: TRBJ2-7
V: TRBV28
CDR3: CASSRTYEQYF
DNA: TGTGCCAGCAGCAGAACCTACGAGCAGTACTTC

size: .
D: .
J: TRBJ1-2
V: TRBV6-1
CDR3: CASSYGQGVGYTF
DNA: TGTGCCAGCAGTTATGGTCAGGGTGTTGGCTACACCTTC

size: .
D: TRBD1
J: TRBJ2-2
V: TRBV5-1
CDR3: CASSPGQIRVLGELFF
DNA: TGCGCCAGCAGCCCGGGACAGATACGGGTTCTCGGGGAGCTGTTTTTT

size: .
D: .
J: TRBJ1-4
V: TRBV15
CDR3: CATSRGGAPRGEKLFF
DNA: TGTGCCACCAGCAGGGGGGGCGCTCCGCGGGGGGAAAAACTGTTTTTT

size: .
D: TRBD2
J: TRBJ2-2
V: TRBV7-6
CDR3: CASSLGFQGGDTGELFF
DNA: TGTGCCAGCAGCTTAGGATTTCAGGGAGGGGACACCGGGGAGCTGTTTTTT

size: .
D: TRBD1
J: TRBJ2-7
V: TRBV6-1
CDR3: CASRDRVYEQYF
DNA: TGTGCCAGCAGGGACAGGGTGTACGAGCAGTACTTC

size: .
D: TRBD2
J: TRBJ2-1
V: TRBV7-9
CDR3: CASSSALAGALNEQFF
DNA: TGTGCCAGCAGCTCCGCACTAGCGGGAGCCCTCAATGAGCAGTTCTTC

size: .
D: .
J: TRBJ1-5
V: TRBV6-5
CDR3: CASSYTQNQPQHF
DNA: TGTGCCAGCAGTTACACACAGAATCAGCCCCAGCATTTT

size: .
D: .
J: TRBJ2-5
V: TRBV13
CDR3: CASQPGLEETQYF
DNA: TGTGCCAGCCAACCTGGACTGGAAGAGACCCAGTACTTC

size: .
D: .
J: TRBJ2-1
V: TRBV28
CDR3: CASQERGGLSYNEQFF
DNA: TGTGCCAGTCAAGAGCGCGGGGGCCTCTCCTACAATGAGCAGTTCTTC

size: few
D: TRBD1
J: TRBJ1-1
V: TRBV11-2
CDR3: CASSLWAGGGDTEAFF
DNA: TGTGCCAGCAGCTTATGGGCAGGGGGCGGTGACACTGAAGCTTTCTTT

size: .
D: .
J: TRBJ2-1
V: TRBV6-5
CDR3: CASTRGLGNEQFF
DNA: TGTGCCAGCACGCGGGGCCTAGGCAATGAGCAGTTCTTC

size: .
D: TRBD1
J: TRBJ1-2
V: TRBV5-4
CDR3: CASSSITDRAGGYTF
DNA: TGTGCCAGCAGTTCGATAACCGACAGGGCGGGAGGCTACACCTTC

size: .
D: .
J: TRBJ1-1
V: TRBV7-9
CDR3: CASSASTGLTEAFF
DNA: TGTGCCAGCAGCGCCTCGACAGGTCTTACGGAAGCTTTCTTT

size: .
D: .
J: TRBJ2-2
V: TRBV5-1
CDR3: CASSLVTSTGTGELFF
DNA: TGCGCCAGCAGCTTGGTAACGTCTACCGGCACCGGGGAGCTGTTTTTT

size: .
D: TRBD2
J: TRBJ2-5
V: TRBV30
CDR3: CAWSVGLAGASETQYF
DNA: TGTGCCTGGAGTGTAGGACTAGCGGGAGCGTCGGAGACCCAGTACTTC

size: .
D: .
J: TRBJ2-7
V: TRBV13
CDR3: CASSSTGKNYRRYEQYF
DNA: TGTGCCAGCAGTTCTACAGGGAAAAATTACAGACGATACGAGCAGTACTTC

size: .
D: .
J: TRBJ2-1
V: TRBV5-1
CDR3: CASSLARGEQFF
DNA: TGCGCCAGCAGCTTGGCCAGGGGTGAGCAGTTCTTC

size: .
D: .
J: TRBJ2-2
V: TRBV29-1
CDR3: CSVPRDDGGFTGELFF
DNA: TGCAGCGTCCCGCGGGATGACGGGGGTTTCACCGGGGAGCTGTTTTTT

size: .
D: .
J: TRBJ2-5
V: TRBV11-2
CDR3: CASSTPSDRRETQYF
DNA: TGTGCCAGCAGCACCCCCTCCGACAGACGGGAGACCCAGTACTTC

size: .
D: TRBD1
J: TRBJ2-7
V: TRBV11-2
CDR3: CASSLRTGSDEQYF
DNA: TGTGCCAGCAGCTTAAGGACAGGGTCGGACGAGCAGTACTTC

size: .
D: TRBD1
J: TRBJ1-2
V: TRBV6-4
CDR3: CASSGTGGTPESYGYTF
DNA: TGTGCCAGCAGTGGGACAGGGGGCACCCCAGAGAGCTATGGCTACACCTTC

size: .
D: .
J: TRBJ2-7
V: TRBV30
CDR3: CAWSLTGFGRSYEQYF
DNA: TGTGCCTGGAGTTTAACAGGGTTTGGACGCTCCTACGAGCAGTACTTC

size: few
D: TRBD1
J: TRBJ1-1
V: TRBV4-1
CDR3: CASSALAGTAHPGAFF
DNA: TGCGCCAGCAGCGCATTGGCCGGGACAGCCCATCCAGGAGCTTTCTTT

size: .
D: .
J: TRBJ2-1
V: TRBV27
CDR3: CASSFQGPYNEQFF
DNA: TGTGCCAGCAGTTTCCAGGGGCCCTACAATGAGCAGTTCTTC

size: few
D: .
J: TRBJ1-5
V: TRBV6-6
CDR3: CASTQRVSNQPQHF
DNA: TGTGCCAGCACCCAGAGGGTAAGCAATCAGCCCCAGCATTTT